This T cell receptor (beta chain) originates from a study of T cell repertoires in cytomegalovirus infection. Points from the study as a whole: People with CMV and the relevant HLA were identified by cumulative public TCR beta family frequency. The response measured ex vivo was dominated by TCR beta clonotypes (HLA-C-restricted and CMV-specific).

This CDR3 comprises 13 residues. Germline V CDR1 and CDR2: SEHNR, FQNEAQ (reference sequence). V was trimmed by 5 bases and J by 5 bases, leaving 10 bases between them. This clonotype was recorded many times. The antigen remains undetermined. TCRdb itself ran the reads through MiXCR, one entry per CDR3 protein. The sample has around 210,000 distinct CDR3 sequences; approximately 7% are singletons. This chain joins TRBV7-9 and TRBJ1-5; no definite D call. The source of this sequence is a human donor in good health (CMV status not recorded). Some clones in this sample may be carry-over from other donors' samples. Sequencing was done on a sample of PBMCs. The CDR3 DNA sequence: TGTGCCAGCAGCCTCCGAGAAGATCAGCCCCAGCATTTT. Translation: CASSLREDQPQHF.